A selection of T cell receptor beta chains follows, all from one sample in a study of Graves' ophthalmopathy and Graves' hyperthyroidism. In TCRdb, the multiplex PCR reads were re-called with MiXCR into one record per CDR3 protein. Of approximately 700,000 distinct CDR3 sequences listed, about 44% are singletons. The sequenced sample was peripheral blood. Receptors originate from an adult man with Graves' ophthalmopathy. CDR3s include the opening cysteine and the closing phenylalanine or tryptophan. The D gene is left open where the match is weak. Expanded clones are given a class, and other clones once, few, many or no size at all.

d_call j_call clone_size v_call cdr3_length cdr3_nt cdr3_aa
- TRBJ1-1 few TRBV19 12 TGTGCCAGTAGTATTCTGGGGGCGCAAGCTTTCTTT CASSILGAQAFF
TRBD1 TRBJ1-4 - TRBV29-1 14 TGCAGCATCCGGCAGGGGGGGACTAATGAAAAACTGTTTTTT CSIRQGGTNEKLFF
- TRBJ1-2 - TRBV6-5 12 TGTGCCAGCAGAGAAACAGGGATCGGCTACACCTTC CASRETGIGYTF
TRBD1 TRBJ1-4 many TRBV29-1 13 TGCAGCGGCGGACAGGCTCTTAATGAAAAACTGTTTTTT CSGGQALNEKLFF
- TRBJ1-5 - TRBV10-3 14 TGTGCCATCAGTGAGATAGGGGTAGATCAGCCCCAGCATTTT CAISEIGVDQPQHF
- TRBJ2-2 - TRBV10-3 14 TGTGCCATATCATCCGGGGTGAACACCGGGGAGCTGTTTTTT CAISSGVNTGELFF
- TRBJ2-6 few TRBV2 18 TGTGCCAGCAGTTCCAACGTCCTCCTGCGGTCTGGGGCCAACGTCCTGACTTTC CASSSNVLLRSGANVLTF
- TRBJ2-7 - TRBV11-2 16 TGTGCCAGCAGCTTAGATGCAGGGGAGTATGGGGACGAGCAGTACTTC CASSLDAGEYGDEQYF
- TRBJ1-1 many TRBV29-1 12 TGCAGCGTTGCTTGGGAAAGGGCTGAAGCTTTCTTT CSVAWERAEAFF
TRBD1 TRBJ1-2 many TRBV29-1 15 TGCAGCGTCATCGCCACAGGGGCCTCCCCCTATGGCTACACCTTC CSVIATGASPYGYTF
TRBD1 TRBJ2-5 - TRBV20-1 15 TGCAGTGCTAGAGTGATAGGGACAGGGCGAGAGACCCAGTACTTC CSARVIGTGRETQYF
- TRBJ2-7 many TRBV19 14 TGTGCCAGTAGATCGAGGGCGACCACCTACGAGCAGTACTTC CASRSRATTYEQYF
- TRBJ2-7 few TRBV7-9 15 TGTGCCAGCAGCTTAGAACAGGGAATATCCTACGAGCAGTACTTC CASSLEQGISYEQYF
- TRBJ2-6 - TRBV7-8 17 TGTGCCAGCAGCTTGGATAGCTGGACGTCCGGGGCCAACGTCCTGACTTTC CASSLDSWTSGANVLTF
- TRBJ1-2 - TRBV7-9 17 TGTGCCAGCAGCGGAGGGGCAGGGAAGAGGTTTAACTATGGCTACACCTTC CASSGGAGKRFNYGYTF
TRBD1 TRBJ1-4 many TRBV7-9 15 TGTGCCAGCAGCATACCACAGGGGGCGGGTGAAAAACTGTTTTTT CASSIPQGAGEKLFF
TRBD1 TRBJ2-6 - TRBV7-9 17 TGTGCCAGCAGCTCCCAGATACAGGGGACTGGGGCCAACGTCCTGACTTTC CASSSQIQGTGANVLTF
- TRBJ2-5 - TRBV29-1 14 TGCAGCGTTGAGGCTCTTAGGGTGGCAGAGACCCAGTACTTC CSVEALRVAETQYF
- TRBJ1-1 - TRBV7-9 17 TGTGCCAGCAGCTTAGCGGTGGGGACCCAGGTGTTCACTGAAGCTTTCTTT CASSLAVGTQVFTEAFF
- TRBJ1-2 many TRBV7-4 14 TGTGCCAGCAGCACGACGGGAGTCGGCTATGGCTACACCTTC CASSTTGVGYGYTF
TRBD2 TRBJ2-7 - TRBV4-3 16 TGCGCCAGCAGCCAAGATACCGGGACTAGCGGCTACGAGCAGTACTTC CASSQDTGTSGYEQYF
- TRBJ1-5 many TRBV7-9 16 TGTGCCAGCAGCTTAGAGTTCGGCATGGGGAATCAGCCCCAGCATTTT CASSLEFGMGNQPQHF
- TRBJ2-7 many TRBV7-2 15 TGTGCCAGCAGCTTATACCGTCCACCGGGTTACGAGCAGTACTTC CASSLYRPPGYEQYF
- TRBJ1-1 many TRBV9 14 TGTGCCAGCAGCGGGGGTCGAAGGAACACTGAAGCTTTCTTT CASSGGRRNTEAFF
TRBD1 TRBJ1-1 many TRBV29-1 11 TGCGCAGGACAGGAAAACACTGAAGCTTTCTTT CAGQENTEAFF
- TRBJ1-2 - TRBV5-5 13 TGTGCCAGCAGCTTTTTTCTGAACTATGGCTACACCTTC CASSFFLNYGYTF
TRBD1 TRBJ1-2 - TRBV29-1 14 TGCAGCGTTCAAAGAGGGGGCAGGGTAACTGGCTACACCTTC CSVQRGGRVTGYTF
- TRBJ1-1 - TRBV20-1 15 TGCAGTGCTAGACGGGCGAGAGGGTTGGACACTGAAGCTTTCTTT CSARRARGLDTEAFF
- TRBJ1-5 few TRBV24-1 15 TGTGCCAGCAGTTACCAGACAGTCGAGAACGAGCCCCAGCATTTT CASSYQTVENEPQHF
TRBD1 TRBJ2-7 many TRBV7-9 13 TGTGCCAGCAGCGGTCAGGGGGCGCGCGAGCAGTACTTC CASSGQGAREQYF
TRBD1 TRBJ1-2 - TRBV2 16 TGTGCCAGCAGCTGGGTACAGGGGGCGCCCCGGTATGGCTACACCTTC CASSWVQGAPRYGYTF
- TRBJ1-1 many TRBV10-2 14 TGCGCCAGCAGTGACTGGACGAAGAACACTGAAGCTTTCTTT CASSDWTKNTEAFF
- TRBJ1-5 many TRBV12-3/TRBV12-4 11 TGTGCCAGCAGTTTAAGGGGGTCCCAGCATTTT CASSLRGSQHF
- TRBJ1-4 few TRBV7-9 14 TGTGCCAGCAGCTCGGGGACGATTATTGAAAAACTGTTTTTT CASSSGTIIEKLFF
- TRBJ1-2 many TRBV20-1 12 TGCAGTGCGGAATCGGACGGCTATGGCTACACCTTC CSAESDGYGYTF
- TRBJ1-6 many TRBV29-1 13 TGCAGCGTAGGTGACAGAGGGACTTCACCCCTCCACTTT CSVGDRGTSPLHF
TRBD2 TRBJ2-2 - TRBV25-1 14 TGTGCCAGCAGGGGCGGGAGCGACACCGGGGAGCTGTTTTTT CASRGGSDTGELFF
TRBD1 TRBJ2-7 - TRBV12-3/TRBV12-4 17 TGTGCCAGCAGTTTAGGGGTCCGGGACAGCGTACCATACGAGCAGTACTTC CASSLGVRDSVPYEQYF
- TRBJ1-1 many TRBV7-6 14 TGTGCCAGCAGCTTAGAGGCCCTGAACACTGAAGCTTTCTTT CASSLEALNTEAFF
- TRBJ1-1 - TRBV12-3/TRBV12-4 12 TGTGCCAGCGGGAATGGTGTTACTGAAGCTTTCTTT CASGNGVTEAFF
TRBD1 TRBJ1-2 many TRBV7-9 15 TGTGCCAGCAGCGAGACCGGGACAGGGGGCGATGGCTACACCTTC CASSETGTGGDGYTF
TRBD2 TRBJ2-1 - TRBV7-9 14 TGTGCCTCGATGGGCAGCGGGAGAGGAGGTGAGCAGTTCTTC CASMGSGRGGEQFF
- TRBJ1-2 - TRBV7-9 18 TGTGCCAGCAGCTTGACGGGTCTCCGCCCGTCAAGGGACTATGGCTACACCTTC CASSLTGLRPSRDYGYTF
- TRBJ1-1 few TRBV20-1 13 TGCAGTGCTATGACAGGAATGTACACTGAAGCTTTCTTT CSAMTGMYTEAFF
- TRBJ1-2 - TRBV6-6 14 TGTGCCAGCAGTCTTCACTTCGTTGATTATGGCTACACCTTC CASSLHFVDYGYTF
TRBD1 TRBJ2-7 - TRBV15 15 TGTGCCACCAGCCAGAGAGGGGGACAGTTCCGTGAGCAGTACTTC CATSQRGGQFREQYF
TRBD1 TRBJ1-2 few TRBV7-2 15 TGTGCCAGCAGCTTGGGGCAGGGGGAACTCCGGGGCTACACCTTC CASSLGQGELRGYTF
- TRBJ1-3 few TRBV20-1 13 TGCAGTGCTAAGTGGGGGAACGGAGACACCATATATTTT CSAKWGNGDTIYF
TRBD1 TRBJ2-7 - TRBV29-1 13 TGCAGCGTTGGCGGACAGGGTGGTCACGAGCAGTACTTC CSVGGQGGHEQYF
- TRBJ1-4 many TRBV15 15 TGTGCCACCAGCAGAGGGGTCAGCGTCATTGAAAAACTGTTTTTT CATSRGVSVIEKLFF
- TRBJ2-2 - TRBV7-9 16 TGTGCCAGCAGCTTAGACTCCACCGGTCGATCCGGGGAGCTGTTTTTT CASSLDSTGRSGELFF